This passage covers 3 T cell receptor delta chains from one sample sequenced in a study of γδ T cells in repeated Plasmodium falciparum infection. Bulk repertoires came from Vgamma9/Vdelta2+ or Vdelta2-negative gammadelta T cells flow-sorted from PBMC. TCRdb re-identified clones in the multiplex PCR reads via CATT. The sample includes under 65,000 delta-chain clones, around 1.8% of them seen just once. Material for sequencing was gamma-delta T cells from blood. These receptors were collected from a pool of human donors (malaria-infected and uninfected, not separated).

As for this clone: A far larger clone is one nucleotide away, so this likely arose from a read error. The sample contains more than one DNA sequence encoding this CDR3. The V gene corresponds to TRDV1; no J gene was called; the table's TRDD3 call for D was not verified on the DNA. CDR3 size: 18 residues. CDR1 is TSWWSYY and CDR2 is QGS in the germline V gene. The CDR3 region is CALGEHIPPGAVTDKLIF. CDR3 sequence (DNA): TGTGCTCTTGGGGAACATATCCCCCCCGGGGCTGTTACCGATAAACTCATCTTC.

Many counts were recorded for this clone. The amino acid sequence in TCRdb belongs to a much larger clone and departs from this DNA's translation at residue 17, likely a sequencing read error; the sequence shown is translated from the DNA. V usage is TRDV2 and J usage is TRDJ1; 10 nucleotides agree with TRDD3. From germline, CDR1 is GEAIGNYY and CDR2 EKD. This CDR3 is 21 amino acids long. The CDR3 spells CACDAYWGMAPGAGGTNKLIF. The CDR3 nucleotides are TGTGCCTGTGACGCGTACTGGGGGATGGCTCCGGGTGCGGGTGGCACCAATAAACTCATCTTT.

A few counts support this clone. A far larger clone is one base from this, pointing to a likely read error. The rearrangement uses TRDV3 and TRDJ1; a possible D gene is TRDD3 (6 bases). No J gene was available from TCRdb, and it was assigned here by a germline match of the DNA. Between the trimmed V and J ends, which lost 4 bases and 4 bases, there was a span of 34 bases. This CDR3 comprises 19 residues. Germline V gene lookup returns CDR1 TVYSNPD and CDR2 GDNSRS (reference sequence). The CDR3 DNA sequence: TGTGCCTCCAACCAGCAGCAGCTTCGGCGGGGGACCTATTACGATAAACTCATCTTT. Its protein is CASNQQQLRRGTYYDKLIF.